This paragraph covers one T cell receptor beta chain sequence. Clones were read by immunoSEQ multiplex PCR, and TCRdb kept only the in-frame ones, dropping some. The table lists approximately 300,000 clones, around nine tenths of them singletons, with around 2.4% in the top ten. The data were obtained in a study of blood T cell repertoires in COVID-19. Study overall: T cells, B-cell-depleted T cells, or PBMCs provided the cDNA or gDNA that served as material.

Germline assignment: CDR1 SGHTA and CDR2 FQGTGA. V lost 4 bases, J lost 3 bases, and 21 bases lay in between. The CDR3 extends over 17 amino acids. The sequenced sample consisted of PBMCs or T cells enriched from blood (not recorded which). The source of this sequence is a woman under 30 who had recovered from COVID-19. The chain employs TRBV7-3 and TRBJ2-5, with a weak D call TRBD2 (5 bases). The CDR3 nucleotides read TGTGCCAGCAGCTCCACGCCGGGAAGCTTGAATAAAGAGACCCAGTACTTC. Translated: CASSSTPGSLNKETQYF.